Below, 10 T cell receptor beta chains from the same sample are listed, as sequenced in a study of T-cell reconstitution after alpha-beta-depleted transplantation in children. Unique molecular identifiers were incorporated when the TCRbeta library was constructed. From the PCR reads, TCRdb called clonotypes with MiXCR, one entry per CDR3 protein. The table shows about 91,000 distinct CDR3 sequences, with 6.5% to 8.5% occurring only once. The material sequenced was PBMCs from the stem cell graft donor, taken from the stem cell graft. The receptors stem from a human donor who donated a stem cell graft to a child with congenital amegakaryocytic thrombocytopenia.

V is TRBV5-1 and J is TRBJ2-6; TRBD2 agrees at 9 bases. From germline, CDR1 is SGHRS and CDR2 YFSETQ. The CDR3 spans 19 residues. The V gene end was trimmed by 1 base and the J gene end by 0 bases; junction bases not matched to a gene: 8. CDR3 residues: CASSLNGLAPPSGANVLTF. CDR3 coding DNA: TGCGCCAGCAGCTTGAACGGACTAGCGCCTCCCTCTGGGGCCAACGTCCTGACTTTC.

This clonotype was detected only a few times. The chain is built from TRBV4-2 and TRBJ2-5; 14 nucleotides agree with TRBD2. CDR1 LGHNA and CDR2 YNFKEQ come from the germline V gene. The CDR3 loop spans 17 amino acids. V trimming: 0 bases; J trimming: 5 bases; junction bases outside the gene matches: 5. This chain's CDR3 is CASSQETSGGAGETQYF. CDR3 in DNA: TGTGCCAGCAGCCAAGAGACTAGCGGGGGGGCAGGGGAGACCCAGTACTTC.

This clonotype was picked up many times. The chain uses TRBV12-3 or TRBV12-4 and TRBJ1-1; D is unresolved. V was clipped by 2 bases and J by 3 bases, with 13 bases between them. The length of the CDR3 is 15 residues. In DNA, the CDR3 is TGTGCCAGCAGTTTACTGCCCGGCGGGGACACTGAAGCTTTCTTT. It encodes CASSLLPGGDTEAFF.

This clonotype was counted at least ten times. The chain carries TRBV10-3 and TRBJ2-1, with TRBD2 as a possible D gene (6 bases). The germline gives CDR1 ENHRY, CDR2 SYGVKD. The CDR3 covers 14 residues. The V end was cut by 4 bases, the J end by 4 bases, with 11 bases between. CDR3 amino acids: CAISAGTVYNEQFF. The DNA of the CDR3 is TGTGCCATCAGTGCCGGGACTGTATACAATGAGCAGTTCTTC.

This clonotype came up many times. This chain connects TRBV5-6 to TRBJ2-3, with 7 bases fitting TRBD2. CDR1 and CDR2 (germline): SGHDT, YYEEEE. V lost 1 base to trimming and J lost 4 bases; unmatched junction nucleotides: 6. The CDR3 spans 15 residues. CDR3 amino acids: CASSLFGGSADTQYF. CDR3 DNA sequence: TGTGCCAGCAGCTTGTTCGGGGGGTCGGCAGATACGCAGTATTTT.

V and J are TRBV11-3 and TRBJ2-1; D gene ambiguous. There are 14 residues in the CDR3. Looked up from germline, CDR1 is SGHNT and CDR2 is YENEEA. V lost 3 bases, J lost 6 bases, and 12 bases lay in between. As DNA, the CDR3 is TGTGCCAGCAGCTTTGGCCCCAAGGGCAATGAGCAGTTCTTC. Its protein product is CASSFGPKGNEQFF.

This clonotype was recorded at least ten times. V gene TRBV5-6 combines with J gene TRBJ2-2; the match to TRBD1 covers 9 bases. CDR3 length: 16 amino acids. The V and J ends lost 0 bases and 0 bases, in that order; junction bases with no gene match: 0. The germline gives CDR1 SGHDT, CDR2 YYEEEE. DNA of the CDR3: TGTGCCAGCAGCTTGGGACAGGGGGCGAACACCGGGGAGCTGTTTTTT. Protein product: CASSLGQGANTGELFF.

Ten or more counts support this clonotype. The CDR3 region is CSARRADSGWGLALHF. The CDR3 coding sequence is TGCAGTGCTAGACGTGCGGACAGCGGGTGGGGATTGGCCCTCCACTTT. The gene calls are TRBV20-1 and TRBJ1-6; maybe TRBD1 (6 bases). The CDR3 is 16 residues long. CDR1 and CDR2 from the germline V gene are DFQATT and SNEGSKA (reference sequence). V was clipped by 2 bases and J by 14 bases, with 25 bases between them.

This clonotype has more than one count but fewer than ten. A much more abundant neighbour one base away suggests this may be a read error. The chain recombines TRBV7-9 with TRBJ2-3, with TRBD2 matching over 9 bases. The germline CDR1 and CDR2 sequences are SEHNR and FQNEAQ (reference sequence). The CDR3 extends over 14 amino acids. The ends lost 3 bases at V and 2 bases at J; junction bases unmatched: 0. The CDR3 DNA follows: TGTGCCAGCAGCTTGGGACTAGCCACAGATACGCAGTATTTT. This gives the protein CASSLGLATDTQYF.

This clonotype showed up many times. This chain links TRBV15 with TRBJ2-2; possibly TRBD2 for D (6 bases). V gave up 0 bases and J gave up 1 base, with 12 bases separating them. Per the germline V gene, CDR1 is LNHNV and CDR2 is YYDKDF (reference sequence). CDR3 length: 17 amino acids. The CDR3 DNA reads TGTGCCACCAGCAGAGATCGCGGGACGGGGAACACCGGGGAGCTGTTTTTT. This gives the protein CATSRDRGTGNTGELFF.